This TCR beta chain was documented in a study of vaccination effects on CD4 cells after COVID-19 (dated by TCRdb to 2021 to 2024). A note on the overall study: Across the study, the median time from the second dose to post-vaccine sampling was 72 days (range 14 to 241). In both COVID-19 convalescent patients and infection-naive vaccine recipients, the study compared SARS-CoV-2 spike-specific CD4+ TCR repertoires from before mRNA vaccination with those from after it. The full study included 10 COVID-19 convalescent patients and several SARS-CoV-2-naive healthy vaccine recipients. The Oncomine TCR Beta short-read assay on an Illumina iSeq 100 was used to sequence cultures from other donors in the study. What the study reported, not specific to this receptor: Limitations of the study were the small number of convalescent patients and the absence of early post-infection timepoints. In healthy vaccine recipients, vaccine-induced clones were almost all SARS-CoV-2 mono-reactive, with only 1 of 255 cross-reactive with common cold coronaviruses. Both infection-induced and vaccine-induced clones contracted markedly at late post-vaccination timepoints, which is consistent with waning T cell responses.

The CDR3 covers 15 residues, taking in both the cysteine and the phenylalanine. Only the CDR3 region is kept as DNA, spanning 45 bases read in frame from base 1. CDR1 and CDR2 (LGHNA, YNFKEQ) derive from the germline V gene. Cut back by 1 base and 10 bases, the V and J ends lie 17 bases apart. Libraries came from the immunoSEQ multiplex PCR assay. TCR beta CDR3 sequencing was performed on DNA from the cultured, isolated CD4+ T cells. The authors processed their data as follows. The analysis removed non-productive TCR sequences, trimmed reads to the CDR3 region, and retained only CDR3s that were 7 or more amino acids long. The MANAFEST web app was used to pick out antigen-specific clonotypes by comparing their expansion in peptide wells with that in reference cultures. To be called positive, a clone needed expansion at FDR<0.05 compared with the reference and with all other wells, an odds ratio greater than 5, and a frequency greater than 0.1% in two replicate wells. A clonotype was called cross-reactive if it was significantly expanded both in SARS-CoV-2 spike wells and in at least one common cold coronavirus spike condition. Using the stringdist R package, CDR3 similarity was measured by Levenshtein distance, and unrooted trees were constructed with ape in R 3.6.1. The table was pulled from immuneACCESS by TCRdb, which kept in-frame rearrangements only. Such tables lose some clones; where checked, under half of the loss comes from unresolved V genes, and the rest has no known cause. V and J calls and clone size are copied from that table; D and trimming were computed from the DNA. Here the sample has around 24,000 clones; more than 60% occur a single time. Under 30% of the sample rests with the top ten.

In the ViraFEST assay, PBMC were stimulated with viral peptide pools, and TCR sequencing was then used to find antigen-specific CD4+ T cell clonotypes based on their expansion. After around eleven days of culture, CD4+ T cells were isolated with the EasySep CD4+ T cell isolation kit. Two doses of either the BNT162b2 or the mRNA-1273 mRNA SARS-CoV-2 vaccine were administered to participants. The absence of prior SARS-CoV-2 infection in healthy vaccine recipients was confirmed by negative nucleocapsid antibodies before and after vaccination. Two million PBMC per well were cultured in IMDM with 5% human AB serum, 9 to 10 IU/ml IL-2 and gentamicin, plus 10 ug/ml peptides. On days 3 and 7, half of the culture medium was replaced with fresh IL-2-containing medium. Unless otherwise noted, each peptide stimulation condition was cultured in triplicate wells. Using Ficoll-Paque Plus gradient centrifugation, PBMC were separated from whole blood and then either used fresh or cryopreserved at -140C. The overlapping peptide pools covered the spike proteins of SARS-CoV-2 as well as those of the common cold coronaviruses HCoV-NL63, HCoV-OC43 and HCoV-229E. The QIAamp micro DNA kit was used to extract genomic DNA from the cultured CD4+ T cells.

A remark on this clone: Its target antigen remains unknown. Base qualities are not recorded, but no much larger clone differs from it by a single base.

This sequence uses TRBV4-2 and TRBJ2-1; the D call is possibly TRBD1 or TRBD2, each sharing 5 bases. This specimen consisted of CD4+ T cells from PBMCs cultured with HCoV-NL63 spike peptides, obtained after COVID-19 vaccination. This specimen's cell subset or site label, interpreted: HCoV-NL63 spike overlapping peptide pool stimulation. The sequence derives from a human donor who received a COVID-19 vaccine. The CDR3 region: CASSQGGAETFEQFF. The DNA sequence is as follows: TGTGCCAGCAGCCAAGGAGGGGCAGAGACCTTCGAGCAGTTCTTC.